This TCR beta chain was captured in a study of shared clonotypes between healthy human individuals. Assay used: immunoSEQ multiplex PCR; TCRdb lists only in-frame clones, some missing. The sample has a few million clones, 90% to 95% seen once. The V segment lost 6 bases and the J segment 0 bases; nucleotides outside the gene matches: 0. The V gene's germline CDR1 is LGHNT and CDR2 FRNRAP. The CDR3 length is 13 residues. This sequence was found in a man younger than 35 in good health. J is TRBJ2-3 and V is TRBV12-5; 7 positions agree with TRBD1. The sequencing input was naive CD4+ T cells sorted from blood. Indicated subset: CD45RA+ positively selected. The CDR3 sequence: CASGQGSTDTQYF. CDR3 nucleotide sequence: TGTGCTAGTGGACAGGGGAGCACAGATACGCAGTATTTT.